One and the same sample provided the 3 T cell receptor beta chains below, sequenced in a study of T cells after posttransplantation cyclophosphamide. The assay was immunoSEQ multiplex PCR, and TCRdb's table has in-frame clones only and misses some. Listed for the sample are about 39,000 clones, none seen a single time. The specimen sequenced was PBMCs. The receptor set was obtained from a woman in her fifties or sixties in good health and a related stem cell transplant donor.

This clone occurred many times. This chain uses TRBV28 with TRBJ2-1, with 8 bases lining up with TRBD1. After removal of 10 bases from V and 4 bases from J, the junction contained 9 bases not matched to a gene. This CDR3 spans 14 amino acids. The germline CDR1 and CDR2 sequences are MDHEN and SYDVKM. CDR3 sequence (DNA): TGTGCCATCCTCCTGGGGGACAGGTACAATGAGCAGTTCTTC. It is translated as CAILLGDRYNEQFF.

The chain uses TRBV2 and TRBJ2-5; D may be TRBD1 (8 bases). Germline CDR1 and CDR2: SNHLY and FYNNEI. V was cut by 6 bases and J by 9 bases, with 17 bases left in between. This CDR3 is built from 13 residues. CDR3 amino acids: CASRGGQGGSQYF. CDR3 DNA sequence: TGTGCCAGCAGGGGAGGACAGGGAGGGTCCCAGTACTTC.

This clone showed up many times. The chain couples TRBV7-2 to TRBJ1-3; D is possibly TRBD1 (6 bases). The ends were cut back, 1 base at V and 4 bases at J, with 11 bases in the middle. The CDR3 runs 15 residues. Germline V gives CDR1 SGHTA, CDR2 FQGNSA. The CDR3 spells CASSLGNRVGNTIYF. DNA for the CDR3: TGTGCCAGCAGCTTAGGTAACAGGGTCGGAAACACCATATATTTT. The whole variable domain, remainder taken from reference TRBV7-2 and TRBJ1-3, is GAGVSQSPSNKVTEKGKDVELRCDPISGHTALYWYRQSLGQGLEFLIYFQGNSAPDKSGLPSDRFSAERTGGSVSTLTIQRTQQEDSAVYLCASSLGNRVGNTIYFGEGSWLTVV.